This T cell receptor beta chain is from a study of human T cells and chemical hapten exposure. With 3 bases removed from V and 0 bases from J, the gap between germline ends came to 7 bases. Germline assignment: CDR1 MDHEN and CDR2 SYDVKM. This CDR3 is built from 14 residues. With respect to this clonotype: The antigen is undetermined.

Study-wide results and limits: Once DPC sensitization occurred, TCRs above 1 in 1000 frequency showed no change.

TCRdb re-analysed the 5' RACE reads in MiXCR, keeping a single row per CDR3 protein. The sample holds 75,000 or so distinct CDR3 sequences, roughly 15% seen once. The authors extracted total RNA from unfractionated whole blood. This chain uses TRBV28 with TRBJ2-3; D gene uncertain. This clonotype originated in a female donor in good health. The DNA for the CDR3 is TGTGCCAGCAGTTTGGGATCTAGCACAGATACGCAGTATTTT. This codes for CASSLGSSTDTQYF. The full variable domain, completed using reference TRBV28 and TRBJ2-3, is DVKVTQSSRYLVKRTGEKVFLECVQDMDHENMFWYRQDPGLGLRLIYFSYDVKMKEKGDIPEGYSVSREKKERFSLILESASTNQTSMYLCASSLGSSTDTQYFGPGTRLTVL.